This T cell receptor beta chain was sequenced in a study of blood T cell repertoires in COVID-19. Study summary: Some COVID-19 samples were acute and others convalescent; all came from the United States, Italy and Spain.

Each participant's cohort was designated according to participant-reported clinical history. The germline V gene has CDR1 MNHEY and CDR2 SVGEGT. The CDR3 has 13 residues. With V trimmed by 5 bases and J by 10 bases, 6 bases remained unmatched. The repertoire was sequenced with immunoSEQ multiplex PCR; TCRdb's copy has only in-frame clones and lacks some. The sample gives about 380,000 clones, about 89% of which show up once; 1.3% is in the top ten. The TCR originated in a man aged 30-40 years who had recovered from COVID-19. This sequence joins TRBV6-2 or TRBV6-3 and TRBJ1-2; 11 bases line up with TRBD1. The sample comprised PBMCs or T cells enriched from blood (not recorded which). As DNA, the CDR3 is TGTGCCAGCAGTGACCGGACAGGGGGCGACTACACCTTC. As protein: CASSDRTGGDYTF.